This T cell receptor (beta chain) appears in the sequencing data of a study of identical twins. Overall study findings and caveats: The same donors were not followed; conclusions instead depended on cross-sectional statistical analysis.

Germline values: CDR1 SGHVS, CDR2 FNYEAQ. V was shortened by 5 bases and J by 7 bases, with 17 bases between the two germline ends. This CDR3 contains 14 residues. A note on this clonotype: Its specificity is not known.

Using its own MiXCR run on the 5' RACE reads, TCRdb lists one record per CDR3 protein. Of 1.5 million to 2 million distinct CDR3 sequences in the sample, less than 40% were seen once. The chain recombines TRBV7-6 with TRBJ2-5; D is undetermined. This receptor was obtained from a newborn girl in good health. Source material: cord blood. CDR3 sequence: CASSPAPLGGTQYF. For the CDR3, the DNA is TGTGCCAGCAGCCCGGCCCCCTTAGGTGGGACCCAGTACTTC.